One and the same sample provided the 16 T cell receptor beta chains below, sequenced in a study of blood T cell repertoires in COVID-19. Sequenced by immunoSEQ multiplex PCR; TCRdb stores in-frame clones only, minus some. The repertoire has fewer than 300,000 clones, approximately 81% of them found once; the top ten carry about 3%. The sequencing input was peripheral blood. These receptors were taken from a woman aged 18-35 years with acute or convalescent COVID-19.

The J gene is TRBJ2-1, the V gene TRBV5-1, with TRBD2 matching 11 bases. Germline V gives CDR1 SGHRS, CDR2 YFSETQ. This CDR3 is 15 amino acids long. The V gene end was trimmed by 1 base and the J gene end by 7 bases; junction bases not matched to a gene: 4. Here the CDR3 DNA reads TGCGCCAGCAGCTTGTGGACTAGCGGGCCAAATGAGCAGTTCTTC. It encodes CASSLWTSGPNEQFF.

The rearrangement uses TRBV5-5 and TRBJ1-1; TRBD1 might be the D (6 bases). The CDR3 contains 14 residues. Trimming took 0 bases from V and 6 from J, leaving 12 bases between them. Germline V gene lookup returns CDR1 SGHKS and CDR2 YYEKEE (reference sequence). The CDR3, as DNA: TGTGCCAGCAGCTTGGTGTCAGGGGACCCTGAAGCTTTCTTT. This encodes CASSLVSGDPEAFF.

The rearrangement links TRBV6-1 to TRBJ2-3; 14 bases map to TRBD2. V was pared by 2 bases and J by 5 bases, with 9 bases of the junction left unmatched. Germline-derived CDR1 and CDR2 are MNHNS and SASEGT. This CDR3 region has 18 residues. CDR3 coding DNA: TGTGCCAGCAGTGAATGGGGACTAGCGGGAGTGGGTGGAGATACGCAGTATTTT. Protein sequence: CASSEWGLAGVGGDTQYF.

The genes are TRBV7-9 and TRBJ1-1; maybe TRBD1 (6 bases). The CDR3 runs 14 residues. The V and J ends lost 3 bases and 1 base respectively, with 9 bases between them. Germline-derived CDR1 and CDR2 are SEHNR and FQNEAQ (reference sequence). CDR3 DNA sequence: TGTGCCAGCAGCTTGGCAGGGGCGAACACTGAAGCTTTCTTT. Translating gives CASSLAGANTEAFF.

The CDR3 coding sequence is TGTGCCAGTAACGGCGGGAGGGGCTCCTACGAGCAGTACTTC. Translating it yields CASNGGRGSYEQYF. The V call is TRBV19, the J call TRBJ2-7; 9 bases map to TRBD2. The germline V gene has CDR1 LNHDA and CDR2 SQIVND (reference sequence). V was pared by 7 bases and J by 0 bases, with 4 bases of the junction left unmatched. CDR3 length: 14 amino acids.

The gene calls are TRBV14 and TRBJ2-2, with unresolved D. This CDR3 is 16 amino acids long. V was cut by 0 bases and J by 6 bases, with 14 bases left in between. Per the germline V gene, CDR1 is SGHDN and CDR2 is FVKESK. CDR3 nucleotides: TGTGCCAGCAGCCAAGATCTAGACTCCTGGGCCGGGGAGCTGTTTTTT. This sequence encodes CASSQDLDSWAGELFF.

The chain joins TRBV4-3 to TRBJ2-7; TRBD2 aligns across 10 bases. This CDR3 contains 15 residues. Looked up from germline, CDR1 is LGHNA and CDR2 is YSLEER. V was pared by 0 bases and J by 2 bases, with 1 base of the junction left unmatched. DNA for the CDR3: TGCGCCAGCAGCCAAGAGGGGACTAGCGCCTACGAGCAGTACTTC. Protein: CASSQEGTSAYEQYF.

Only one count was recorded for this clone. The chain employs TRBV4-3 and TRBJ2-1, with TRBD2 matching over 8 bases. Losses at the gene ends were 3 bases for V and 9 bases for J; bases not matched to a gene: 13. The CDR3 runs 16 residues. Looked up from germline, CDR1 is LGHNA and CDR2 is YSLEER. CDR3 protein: CASSQEAGASSVEQFF. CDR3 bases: TGCGCCAGCAGCCAGGAAGCGGGAGCCTCCTCGGTTGAGCAGTTCTTC.

In DNA form, the CDR3 reads TGTGCCAGCTCACCGGCGGGAGGGCAAAATGAGCAGTTCTTC. Translating it yields CASSPAGGQNEQFF. The chain is built from TRBV18 and TRBJ2-1; 9 nucleotides line up with TRBD2. J was trimmed by 7 bases and V by 3 bases; bases with no gene match: 4. The CDR3 spans 14 residues. From germline, CDR1 is KGHSH and CDR2 LQKENI.

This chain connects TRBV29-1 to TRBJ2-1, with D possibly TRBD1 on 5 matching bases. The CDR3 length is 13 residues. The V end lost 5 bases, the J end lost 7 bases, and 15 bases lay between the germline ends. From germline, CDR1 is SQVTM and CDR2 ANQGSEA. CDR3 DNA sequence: TGCAGCGTTATGTTAGGGGTCGGAAATGAGCAGTTCTTC. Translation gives CSVMLGVGNEQFF.

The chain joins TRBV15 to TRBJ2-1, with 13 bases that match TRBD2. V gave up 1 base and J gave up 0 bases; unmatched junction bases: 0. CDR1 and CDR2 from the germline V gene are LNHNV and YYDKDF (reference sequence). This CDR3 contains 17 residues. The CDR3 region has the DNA TGTGCCACCAGCAGAGGGACTAGCGGGAGCTCCTACAATGAGCAGTTCTTC. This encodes CATSRGTSGSSYNEQFF.

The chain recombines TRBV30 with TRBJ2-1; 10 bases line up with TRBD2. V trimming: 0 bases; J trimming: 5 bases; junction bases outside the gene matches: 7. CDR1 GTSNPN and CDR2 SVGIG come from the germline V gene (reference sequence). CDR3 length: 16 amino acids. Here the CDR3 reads CAWSVSGLAGDNEQFF. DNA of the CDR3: TGTGCCTGGAGTGTATCGGGGCTAGCGGGGGACAATGAGCAGTTCTTC.

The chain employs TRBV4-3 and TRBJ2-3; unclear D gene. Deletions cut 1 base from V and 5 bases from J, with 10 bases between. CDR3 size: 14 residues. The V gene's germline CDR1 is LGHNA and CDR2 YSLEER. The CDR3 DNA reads TGCGCCAGCAGCCAAGTATCTACCGGAGATACGCAGTATTTT. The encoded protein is CASSQVSTGDTQYF.

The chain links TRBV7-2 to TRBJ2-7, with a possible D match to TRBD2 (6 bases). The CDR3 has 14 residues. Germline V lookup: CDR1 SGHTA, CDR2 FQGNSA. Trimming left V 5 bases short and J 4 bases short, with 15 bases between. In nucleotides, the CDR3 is TGTGCCAGCAGCCGCGGGACTCCTATTTACGAGCAGTACTTC. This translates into CASSRGTPIYEQYF.

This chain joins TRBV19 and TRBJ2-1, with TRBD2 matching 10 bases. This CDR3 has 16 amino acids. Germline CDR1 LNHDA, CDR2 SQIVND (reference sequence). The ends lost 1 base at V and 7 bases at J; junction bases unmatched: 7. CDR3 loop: CASSIVGLAGVNEQFF. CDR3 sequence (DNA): TGTGCCAGTAGTATAGTCGGTCTAGCGGGAGTAAATGAGCAGTTCTTC.

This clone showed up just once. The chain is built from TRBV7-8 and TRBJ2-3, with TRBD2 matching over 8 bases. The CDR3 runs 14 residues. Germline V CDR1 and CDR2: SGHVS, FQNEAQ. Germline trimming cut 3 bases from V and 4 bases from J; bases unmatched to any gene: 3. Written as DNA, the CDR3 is TGTGCCAGCAGCTTGGCTAGCGGGTCAGATACGCAGTATTTT. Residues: CASSLASGSDTQYF.